This T cell receptor (beta chain) was profiled in a study of control samples from healthy donors and cancer patients (dated by TCRdb to 2018 to 2020). This clone has just a few counts. No antigen is known for it. Qualities for individual bases were not recorded, and no much larger clone is one base off. Receptors were amplified or captured by the immunoSEQ multiplex PCR assay. TCRdb provides this immuneACCESS table in a form limited to in-frame rearrangements. Some clones are lacking; in checked studies, under half of them reflect an unresolved V gene, and why the rest are absent is not known. The sample table holds approximately 230,000 clones, of which roughly 87% were seen once. The top ten hold about an eighth of the sample. The germline V gene sets CDR1 to MDHEN and CDR2 to SYDVKM. The CDR3 measures 13 amino acids from cysteine to phenylalanine. Only CDR3 DNA remains: 39 bases, in frame from the first base. Compared with germline, V lacks 10 bases and J lacks 4 bases; bases without a gene match: 8.

The sequence joins TRBV28 to TRBJ1-1; 8 central nucleotides agree with TRBD1. Sequencing used PBMCs. The source is a woman aged 55 to 70 with lung cancer. The bases read TGTGCCAACCGGAGGACAGGGAGCACTGAAGCTTTCTTT. Its protein is CANRRTGSTEAFF.